The entry below gives a single T cell receptor (beta chain) sequence along with its context. This sample was taken from a study of blood T cell repertoires in COVID-19. The CDR3 spans 16 residues. V lost 0 bases and J lost 3, with 15 bases in between. Germline CDR1 is LGHNA and CDR2 is YSLEER. Assay: immunoSEQ multiplex PCR; the TCRdb copy retains only in-frame clones and omits some. This table has approximately 84,000 clones, 70% to 80% appearing once. The TCR originated in a man in his forties or fifties with active or convalescent COVID-19. The material sequenced was peripheral blood. The chain couples TRBV4-3 to TRBJ2-7; possible D gene TRBD2, 7 bases. The CDR3 DNA reads as TGCGCCAGCAGCCAAGAGAGAGCCGGGGGGCACTACGAGCAGTACTTC. Protein product: CASSQERAGGHYEQYF.